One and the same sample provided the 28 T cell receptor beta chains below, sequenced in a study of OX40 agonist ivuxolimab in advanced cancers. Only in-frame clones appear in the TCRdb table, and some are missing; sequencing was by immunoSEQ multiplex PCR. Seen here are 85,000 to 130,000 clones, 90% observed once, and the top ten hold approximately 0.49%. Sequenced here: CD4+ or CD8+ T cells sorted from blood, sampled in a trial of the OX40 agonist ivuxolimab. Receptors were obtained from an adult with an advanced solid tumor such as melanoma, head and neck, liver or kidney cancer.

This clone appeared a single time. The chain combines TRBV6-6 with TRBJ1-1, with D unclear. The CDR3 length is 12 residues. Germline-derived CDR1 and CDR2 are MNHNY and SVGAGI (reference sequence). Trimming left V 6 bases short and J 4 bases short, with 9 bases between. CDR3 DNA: TGTGCCAGCAGCCCCGGGGTCACTGAAGCTTTCTTT. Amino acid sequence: CASSPGVTEAFF.

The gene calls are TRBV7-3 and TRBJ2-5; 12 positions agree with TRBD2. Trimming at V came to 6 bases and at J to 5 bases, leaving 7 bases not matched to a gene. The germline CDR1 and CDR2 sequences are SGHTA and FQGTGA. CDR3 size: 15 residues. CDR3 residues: CASSRTSGVQETQYF. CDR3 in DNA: TGTGCCAGCAGTCGGACTAGCGGGGTCCAGGAGACCCAGTACTTC.

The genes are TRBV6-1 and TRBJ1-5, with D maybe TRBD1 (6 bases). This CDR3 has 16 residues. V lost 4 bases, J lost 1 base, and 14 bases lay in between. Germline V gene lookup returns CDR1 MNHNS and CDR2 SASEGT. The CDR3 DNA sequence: TGTGCCAGCAGTGGACGAGGGGGGGTCAGCAATCAGCCCCAGCATTTT. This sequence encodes CASSGRGGVSNQPQHF.

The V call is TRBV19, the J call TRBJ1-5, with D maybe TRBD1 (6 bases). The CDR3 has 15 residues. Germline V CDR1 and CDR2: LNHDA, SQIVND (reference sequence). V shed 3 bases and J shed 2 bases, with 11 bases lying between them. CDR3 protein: CASSMTPGGNQPQHF. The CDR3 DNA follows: TGTGCCAGTAGTATGACGCCAGGGGGCAATCAGCCCCAGCATTTT.

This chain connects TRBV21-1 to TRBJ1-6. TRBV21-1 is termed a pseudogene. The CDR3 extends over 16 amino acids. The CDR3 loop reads CASSRSGRLRNSPLHF. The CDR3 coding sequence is TGTGCCAGCAGCAGGTCCGGGCGGCTCCGTAATTCACCCCTCCACTTT.

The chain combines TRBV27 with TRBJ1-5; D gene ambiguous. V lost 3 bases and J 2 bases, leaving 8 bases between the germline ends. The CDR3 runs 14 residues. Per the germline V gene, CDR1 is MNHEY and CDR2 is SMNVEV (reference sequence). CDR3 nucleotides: TGTGCCAGCAGTTTCGATAATGGCAATCAGCCCCAGCATTTT. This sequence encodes CASSFDNGNQPQHF.

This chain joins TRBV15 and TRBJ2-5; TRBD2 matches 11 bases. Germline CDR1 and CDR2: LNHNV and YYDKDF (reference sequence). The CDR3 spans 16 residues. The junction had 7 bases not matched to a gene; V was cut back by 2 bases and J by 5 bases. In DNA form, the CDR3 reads TGTGCCACCAGCAGATCACTAGCGGGGGTTCGGGAGACCCAGTACTTC. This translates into CATSRSLAGVRETQYF.

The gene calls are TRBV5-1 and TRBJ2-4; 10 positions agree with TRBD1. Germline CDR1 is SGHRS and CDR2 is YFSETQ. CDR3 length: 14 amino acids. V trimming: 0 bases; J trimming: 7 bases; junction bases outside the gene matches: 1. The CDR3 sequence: CASSLATGGNIQYF. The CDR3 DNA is TGCGCCAGCAGCTTGGCGACAGGGGGCAACATTCAGTACTTC. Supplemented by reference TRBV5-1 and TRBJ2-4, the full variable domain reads KAGVTQTPRYLIKTRGQQVTLSCSPISGHRSVSWYQQTPGQGLQFLFEYFSETQRNKGNFPGRFSGRQFSNSRSEMNVSTLELGDSALYLCASSLATGGNIQYFGAGTRLSVL.

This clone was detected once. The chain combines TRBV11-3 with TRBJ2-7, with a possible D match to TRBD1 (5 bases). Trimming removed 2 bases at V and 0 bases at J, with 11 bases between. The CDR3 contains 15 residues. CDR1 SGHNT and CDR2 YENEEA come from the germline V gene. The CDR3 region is CASSLQGSISYEQYF. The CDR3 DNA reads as TGTGCCAGCAGCTTACAGGGCTCTATCTCCTACGAGCAGTACTTC.

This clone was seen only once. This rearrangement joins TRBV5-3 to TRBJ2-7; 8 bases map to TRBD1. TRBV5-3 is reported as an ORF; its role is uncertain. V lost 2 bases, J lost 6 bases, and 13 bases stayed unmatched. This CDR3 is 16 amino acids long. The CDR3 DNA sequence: TGTGCCAGAAGCTTCCACGCGTCCCGGGACAGGTTCGAGCAGTACTTC. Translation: CARSFHASRDRFEQYF.

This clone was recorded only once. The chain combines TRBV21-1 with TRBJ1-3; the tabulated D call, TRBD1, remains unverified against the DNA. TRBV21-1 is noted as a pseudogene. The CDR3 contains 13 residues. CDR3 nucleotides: TGTGCCTCACAGGGGGGACAGGGCAACACCATATATTTT. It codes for CASQGGQGNTIYF.

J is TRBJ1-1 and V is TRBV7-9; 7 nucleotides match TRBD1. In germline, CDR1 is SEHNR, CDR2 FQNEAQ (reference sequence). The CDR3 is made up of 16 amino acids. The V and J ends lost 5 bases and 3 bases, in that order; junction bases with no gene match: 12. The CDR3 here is CASSLTYRGADTEAFF. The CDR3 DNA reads TGTGCCAGCAGCCTAACCTACAGGGGCGCAGACACTGAAGCTTTCTTT.

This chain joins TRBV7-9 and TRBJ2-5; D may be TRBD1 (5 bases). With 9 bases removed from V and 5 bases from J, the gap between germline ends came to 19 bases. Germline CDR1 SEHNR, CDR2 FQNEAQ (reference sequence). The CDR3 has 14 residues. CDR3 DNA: TGTGCCAGTCAGAGACCCGGAAGACAGGAGACCCAGTACTTC. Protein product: CASQRPGRQETQYF.

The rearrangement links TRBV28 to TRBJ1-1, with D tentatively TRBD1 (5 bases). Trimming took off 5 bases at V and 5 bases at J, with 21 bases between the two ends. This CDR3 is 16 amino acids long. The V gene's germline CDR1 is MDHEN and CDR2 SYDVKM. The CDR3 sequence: CASSITHGGGGTEAFF. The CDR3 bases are TGTGCCAGCAGTATTACACACGGGGGTGGGGGAACTGAAGCTTTCTTT.

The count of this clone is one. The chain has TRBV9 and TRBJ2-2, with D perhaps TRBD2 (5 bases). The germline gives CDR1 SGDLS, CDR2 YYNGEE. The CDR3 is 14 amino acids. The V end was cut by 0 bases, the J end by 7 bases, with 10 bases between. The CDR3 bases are TGTGCCAGCAGCGTAGCCCCGGGGAACGGGGAGCTGTTTTTT. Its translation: CASSVAPGNGELFF.

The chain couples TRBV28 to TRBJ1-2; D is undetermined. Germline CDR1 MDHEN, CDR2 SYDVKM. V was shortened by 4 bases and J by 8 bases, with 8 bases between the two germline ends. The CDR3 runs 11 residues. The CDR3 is CASSSGVGYTF. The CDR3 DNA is TGTGCCAGCAGTTCCGGGGTCGGCTACACCTTC.

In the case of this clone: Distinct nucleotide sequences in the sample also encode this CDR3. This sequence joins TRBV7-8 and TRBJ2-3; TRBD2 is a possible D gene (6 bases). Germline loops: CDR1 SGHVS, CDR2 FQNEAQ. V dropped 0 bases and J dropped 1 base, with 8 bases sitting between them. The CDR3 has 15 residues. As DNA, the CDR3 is TGTGCCAGCAGCTTAGCGACGGGGGGCACAGATACGCAGTATTTT. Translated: CASSLATGGTDTQYF.

The CDR3 protein is CASSYSSGEDTQYF. CDR3 nucleotides: TGTGCCAGCAGTTACTCATCAGGGGAAGATACGCAGTATTTT. The genes are TRBV6-6 and TRBJ2-3, with a tentative D call TRBD1 (6 bases). Germline CDR1 is MNHNY and CDR2 is SVGAGI (reference sequence). V was clipped by 0 bases and J by 5 bases, with 9 bases between them. The CDR3 length is 14 residues.

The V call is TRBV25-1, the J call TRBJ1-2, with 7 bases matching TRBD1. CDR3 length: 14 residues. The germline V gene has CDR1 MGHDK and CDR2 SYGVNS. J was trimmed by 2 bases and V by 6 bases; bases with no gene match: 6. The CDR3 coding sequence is TGTGCCAGCAGCCGGGACAGCTCAAACTATGGCTACACCTTC. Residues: CASSRDSSNYGYTF.

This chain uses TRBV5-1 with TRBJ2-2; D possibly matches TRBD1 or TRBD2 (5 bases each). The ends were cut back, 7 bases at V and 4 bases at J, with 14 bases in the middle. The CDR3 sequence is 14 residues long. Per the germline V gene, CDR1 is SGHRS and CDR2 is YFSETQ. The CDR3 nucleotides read TGCGCCAGCGGCCGGGACGGAGTCACCGGGGAGCTGTTTTTT. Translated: CASGRDGVTGELFF. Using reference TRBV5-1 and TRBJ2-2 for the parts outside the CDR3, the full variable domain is KAGVTQTPRYLIKTRGQQVTLSCSPISGHRSVSWYQQTPGQGLQFLFEYFSETQRNKGNFPGRFSGRQFSNSRSEMNVSTLELGDSALYLCASGRDGVTGELFFGEGSRLTVL.

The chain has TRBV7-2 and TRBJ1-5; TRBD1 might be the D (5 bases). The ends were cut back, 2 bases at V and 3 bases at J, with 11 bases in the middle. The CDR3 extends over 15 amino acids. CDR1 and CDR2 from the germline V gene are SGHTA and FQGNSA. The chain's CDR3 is CASSLMGQNNQPQHF. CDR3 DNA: TGTGCCAGCAGCTTAATGGGGCAGAACAATCAGCCCCAGCATTTT.

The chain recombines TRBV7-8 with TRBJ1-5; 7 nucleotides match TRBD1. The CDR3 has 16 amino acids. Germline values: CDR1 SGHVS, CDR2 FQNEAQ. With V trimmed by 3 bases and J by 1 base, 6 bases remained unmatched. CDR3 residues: CASSFVDRASNQPQHF. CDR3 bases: TGTGCCAGCAGCTTCGTCGACAGGGCGAGCAATCAGCCCCAGCATTTT.

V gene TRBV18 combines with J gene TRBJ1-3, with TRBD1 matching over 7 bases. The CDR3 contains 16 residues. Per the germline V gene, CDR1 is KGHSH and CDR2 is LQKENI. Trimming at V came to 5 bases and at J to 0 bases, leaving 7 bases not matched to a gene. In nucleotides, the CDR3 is TGTGCCAGCTCAGAATCGACAGGGCCCTCTGGAAACACCATATATTTT. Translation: CASSESTGPSGNTIYF.

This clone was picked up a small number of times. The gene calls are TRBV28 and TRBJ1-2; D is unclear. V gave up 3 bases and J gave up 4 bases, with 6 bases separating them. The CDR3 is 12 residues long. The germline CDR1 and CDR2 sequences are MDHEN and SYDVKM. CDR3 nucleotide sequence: TGTGCCAGCAGTTTCCGGCTCTATGGCTACACCTTC. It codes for CASSFRLYGYTF.

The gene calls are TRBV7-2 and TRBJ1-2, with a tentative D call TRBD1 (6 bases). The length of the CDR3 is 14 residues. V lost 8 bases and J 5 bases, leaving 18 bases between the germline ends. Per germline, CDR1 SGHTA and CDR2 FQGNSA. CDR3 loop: CASRPGAGPYGYTF. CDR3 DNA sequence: TGTGCCAGCCGCCCAGGGGCAGGGCCTTATGGCTACACCTTC.

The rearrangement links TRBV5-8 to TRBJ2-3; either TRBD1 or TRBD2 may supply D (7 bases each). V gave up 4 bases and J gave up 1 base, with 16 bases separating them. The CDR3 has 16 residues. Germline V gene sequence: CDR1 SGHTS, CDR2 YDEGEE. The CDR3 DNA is TGTGCCAGCAGCCGACAGGGAGGGGGTGGCACAGATACGCAGTATTTT. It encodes CASSRQGGGGTDTQYF.

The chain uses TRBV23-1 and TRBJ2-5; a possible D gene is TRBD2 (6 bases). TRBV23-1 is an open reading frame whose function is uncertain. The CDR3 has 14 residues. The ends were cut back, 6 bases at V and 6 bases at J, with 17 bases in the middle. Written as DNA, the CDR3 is TGCGCCAGCAGGGGAGTCGGAGGGAAAAAGACCCAGTACTTC. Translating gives CASRGVGGKKTQYF.

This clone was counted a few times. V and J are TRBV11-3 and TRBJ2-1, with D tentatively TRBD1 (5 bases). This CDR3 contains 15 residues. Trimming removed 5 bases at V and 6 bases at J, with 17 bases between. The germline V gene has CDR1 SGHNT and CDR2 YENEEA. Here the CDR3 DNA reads TGTGCCAGCAGCCAAGGCCAGGGTAGCCCCAATGAGCAGTTCTTC. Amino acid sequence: CASSQGQGSPNEQFF.